This section outlines one TCR beta chain sequence together with its context. The data were obtained in a study of T cell changes during pregnancy in multiple sclerosis. Produced via immunoSEQ multiplex PCR; TCRdb's table is partial and in-frame only. The data show tens of thousands of clones, 80% to 95% seen once. Source: CD8+ T cells from peripheral blood mononuclear cells, taken in the second trimester of pregnancy. This TCR derives from a female donor with multiple sclerosis, enrolled in a pregnancy study.

CDR3 in amino acids: CASSSALDRGDSGYTF. The CDR3 nucleotides read TGTGCCAGCAGCTCTGCTTTAGACAGGGGGGACTCTGGCTACACCTTC. V gene TRBV11-2 combines with J gene TRBJ1-2, with 9 bases lining up with TRBD1. Germline V gives CDR1 SGHAT, CDR2 FQNNGV. With V trimmed by 4 bases and J by 7 bases, 13 bases remained unmatched. The CDR3 covers 16 residues.